This T cell receptor beta chain derives from a study of blood T cell repertoires in COVID-19 (dated by TCRdb to about 2020). Regarding the research as a whole: Samples covering the acute and convalescent phases of COVID-19 were provided by collaborators in the United States, Italy and Spain. Deeply sampled blood TCRbeta repertoires from subjects exposed to, actively infected with, or recovered from COVID-19 were included in the dataset. Samples came from the ongoing ImmuneRACE study (first 160 participants) plus 1,254 subjects from 6 global collaborators. Where HLA class I and class II types were available, the types were taken from metadata supplied by the sample provider, not from assay-based typing. A freely available public database, intended as a resource for researchers studying the immune response to SARS-CoV-2, is where the repertoires were released. The prospective study material was composed of cDNA or gDNA derived from T cells, B-cell-depleted T cells, or PBMCs. A de-identified subject ID, COVID-19 status, age in years and sex were almost always included in the sample metadata. What the work shows at the level of the full study, not this receptor alone: The quantity of clinical and demographic metadata differed by source and by participant and was supplied without curation.

Note on this clone: It lacks a known antigen. Within one base of it there is no much larger clone, and no base qualities were kept.

In Seattle, one collaborating source enrolled patients while the infection was active and tracked those patients longitudinally over the course of disease. Each collaborating institution followed its own protocols to collect whole blood in K2EDTA tubes. For TCRbeta analysis, collaborators shipped samples as frozen whole blood, isolated PBMCs, or DNA extracted from either of those sample types. The immunoSEQ Assay, a bias-controlled multiplex PCR, was used to amplify TCRbeta CDR3 regions from genomic DNA. The authors processed their data as follows. Within the assay, amplification of reference gene primers was used to estimate how many nucleated cells each sample contained. To quantify the absolute abundance of each unique TCRbeta CDR3 rearrangement, sequence reads were collapsed and filtered. Productive Simpson clonality was computed per sample as the square root of Simpson's diversity index over productive rearrangements. TCRdb took over this immuneACCESS table, retaining in-frame rearrangements with V and J assigned. Such tables are incomplete; in checked studies, under half of the missing clones stem from an unresolved V gene, and the remainder is unexplained. That table is the source of V, J and clone size, and D and trimming were worked out from the DNA. For this sample there are roughly 500,000 clones; 75% to 90% appear just once. Of the sample, approximately 0.9% is held by the ten largest clones.

V is cut back by 1 base and J by 4 bases, with 12 bases in the junction unmatched. CDR1 and CDR2 were assigned from the germline V gene (reference sequence) as LNHNV and YYDKDF. The CDR3 measures 19 amino acids from cysteine to phenylalanine. Just CDR3 DNA is preserved here, 57 bases in frame from base 1. The receptor was isolated from a man aged 18 to 35 with COVID-19, enrolled during active disease. Sequencing input: peripheral blood. The chain joins TRBV15 to TRBJ2-6; TRBD1 matches 8 bases in the middle. CDR3 protein: CATSRGDVGTGSGANVLTF. DNA sequence: TGTGCCACCAGCAGAGGCGACGTCGGGACAGGTTCCGGGGCCAACGTCCTGACTTTC.